This entry lists 2 T cell receptor beta chains sequenced from one sample in a study of a mutant IDH1 vaccine in newly diagnosed glioma. Stated time point: week 35, safety follow-up. The content of each vaccine dose was 300 ug of mutant IDH1 20-mer peptide, and topical imiquimod accompanied it. Clones were read by immunoSEQ multiplex PCR, and TCRdb kept only the in-frame ones, dropping some. The sample lists about 64,000 clones; under 85% were seen once. No cognate antigen is known for these TCRs. The sequencing used PBMCs, collected from a glioma patient whose treatment included an IDH1 peptide vaccine. Receptors were obtained from a man aged 45 to 65 with glioma.

The V call is TRBV4-2, the J call TRBJ1-4; D gene uncertain. This CDR3 is 14 amino acids long. Germline loops: CDR1 LGHNA, CDR2 YNFKEQ. The V end was cut by 1 base, the J end by 12 bases, with 15 bases between. The CDR3 loop is CASSQVGPSGELFF. DNA for the CDR3: TGTGCCAGCAGCCAAGTTGGGCCGTCGGGAGAACTGTTTTTT.

The rearrangement joins TRBV2 to TRBJ1-5, with D possibly being TRBD1 (5 bases). The CDR3 has 14 amino acids. V was pared by 4 bases and J by 4 bases, with 11 bases between. CDR1 SNHLY and CDR2 FYNNEI come from the germline V gene. The CDR3 reads CASSGVGGNQPQHF. CDR3 in DNA: TGTGCCAGCAGTGGGGTGGGGGGGAATCAGCCCCAGCATTTT.